This T cell receptor (beta chain) was captured by sequencing in a study of blood T cell repertoires in COVID-19. Study-level background: In each case, the material was cDNA or gDNA derived from T cells, B-cell-depleted T cells, or PBMCs.

CDR1 is KGHSH, CDR2 LQKENI, per germline. V shed 5 bases and J shed 1 base, with 8 bases lying between them. CDR3 size: 14 residues. Seattle participants joined during active infection and were tracked over time. Original analysis: Amplifying reference gene primers gave estimates of nucleated cell counts. Repertoires were generated with immunoSEQ multiplex PCR, while TCRdb's copy carries only in-frame clones and drops some. V, J and clone size are taken as reported in that table, and D and trimming were inferred from the DNA itself. The sample gives 250,000 or so clones, around 89% of which show up once; roughly 2.6% is in the top ten.

Sequenced sample: peripheral blood. This sequence was found in a man aged 25 to 40 with COVID-19, enrolled during active disease. The chain employs TRBV18 and TRBJ2-2; D is perhaps TRBD1 (5 bases). CDR3 DNA: TGTGCCAGCTCAATCAGGGAGAACACCGGGGAGCTGTTTTTT. This codes for CASSIRENTGELFF.